This passage covers 3 T cell receptor beta chains from one sample sequenced in a study of blood T cell repertoires in COVID-19. Using immunoSEQ multiplex PCR, the repertoire was profiled, and TCRdb retains in-frame clones only, with some absent. Of some 170,000 clones listed, about 88% are singletons. The sample taken for sequencing was PBMCs or T cells enriched from blood (not recorded which). These receptors all stem from a human donor with acute COVID-19. The donor label of this sample is uncertain.

The chain couples TRBV5-1 to TRBJ1-4; D gene ambiguous. CDR1 is SGHRS, CDR2 YFSETQ, per germline. V was clipped by 4 bases and J by 0 bases, with 7 bases between them. CDR3 length: 14 residues. CDR3 bases: TGCGCCAGCAGCGCGGGAACAACTAATGAAAAACTGTTTTTT. Its translation: CASSAGTTNEKLFF.

The CDR3 sequence: CASSSFRDRGLLAFF. The CDR3 DNA is TGTGCCAGCAGTTCCTTCCGGGACAGGGGCCTCTTGGCTTTCTTT. The rearrangement joins TRBV27 to TRBJ1-1, with 10 bases fitting TRBD1. The CDR3 totals 15 residues. Germline-derived CDR1 and CDR2 are MNHEY and SMNVEV (reference sequence). Trimming took 4 bases from V and 11 from J; bases not matched to a gene: 13.

The chain couples TRBV5-1 to TRBJ2-5, with 9 bases identical to TRBD2. V lost 4 bases, J lost 5 bases, and 9 bases stayed unmatched. Germline CDR1 is SGHRS and CDR2 is YFSETQ. The CDR3 loop spans 15 amino acids. This CDR3 is CASSAPAGGGETQYF. The DNA for the CDR3 is TGCGCCAGCAGCGCACCAGCGGGGGGAGGGGAGACCCAGTACTTC.